The TCR beta chain described here comes from a study of shared clonotypes between healthy human individuals. About the research overall: Donor composition was a couple of women and a few men, aged 18 to 49. The plates for each donor numbered three CD4 naive, three CD4 memory, two CD8 naive and one CD8 memory. Findings and limits, study-wide: Among donors, the sharing of clonotypes was expected to be influenced by sequencing depth.

The CDR3 spans 15 residues. Germline lookup yields CDR1 SGHRS and CDR2 YFSETQ. Between the trimmed V and J ends, which lost 0 bases and 0 bases, there was a span of 7 bases. This clone was seen a single time. Antigen unknown. Replicate PCRs run on sorted subsets employed around 200 ng DNA, some 33,000 T cell genomes. Some clones are missing from TCRdb's copy, which holds only in-frame ones; the method was immunoSEQ multiplex PCR. The data show about 1 million clones, about 70% seen once. The chain links TRBV5-1 to TRBJ1-3, with no clear D. The sequenced material came from memory CD4+ T cells sorted from blood. Subset reported: CD45RA-negative fraction. The clonotype comes from a man younger than 35 in good health. The CDR3 sequence is CASSLDGISGNTIYF. CDR3 nucleotides: TGCGCCAGCAGCTTGGACGGGATCTCTGGAAACACCATATATTTT.